The clone carrying this T cell receptor (beta chain) appeared a few times. These data are taken from a study of T-cell memory formation after mild COVID-19. Germline V gene lookup returns CDR1 MNHNS and CDR2 SASEGT. V was trimmed by 2 bases and J by 2 bases, leaving 18 bases between them. CDR3 length: 17 residues. TCRdb re-derived calls from the 5' RACE reads in MiXCR, one entry per CDR3 protein. In the table there are around 120,000 distinct CDR3 sequences, 15% to 20% of which are singletons. Sequencing used PBMCs or a T cell subset sorted from them (not recorded which). This clonotype was obtained from an adult woman who had mild COVID-19 (a few samples of this study predate the infection). Cell type and time point are not known. The chain uses TRBV6-1 and TRBJ1-2; D is undetermined. CDR3 in amino acids: CASSESHWVSGNYGYTF. DNA of the CDR3: TGTGCCAGCAGTGAAAGTCATTGGGTGTCGGGGAACTATGGCTACACCTTC.